These T cell receptor beta chains were read from a single sample in a study of T cell repertoires in cytomegalovirus infection. MiXCR, applied by TCRdb to the reads, yields one record per CDR3 protein. The data hold fewer than 60,000 distinct CDR3 sequences, with less than 20% observed a single time. These TCRs are of unknown antigen specificity. The specimen was CD8+ T cells from cultured PBMCs, collected from culture after CMV antigen stimulation. The receptors here all came from a human donor in good health (CMV status not recorded). Some clones in this sample may be carry-over from other donors' samples. Both conserved end residues are part of each CDR3. A D gene is named only where the DNA matches it firmly. Size is stated for part of the rows, as once, few or many counts, or as a class when the clone is expanded.

J | V | size | D | CDR3
TRBJ2-5 | TRBV14 | - | - | CASSQRVAGQLLAQETQYF
TRBJ2-2 | TRBV30 | - | - | CAWSPVPRNTGELFF
TRBJ2-1 | TRBV9 | - | - | CASSLRGDNEQFF
TRBJ1-6 | TRBV19 | - | - | CASIGYNSPLHF
TRBJ2-1 | TRBV6-6 | - | - | CASRDASLSYNEQFF
TRBJ1-1 | TRBV7-8 | - | TRBD1 | CAITKGGGSTEAFF
TRBJ2-7 | TRBV7-8 | few | TRBD1 | CASSTGAVYEQYF
TRBJ2-7 | TRBV6-6 | - | TRBD2 | CASSQGGGAADEQYF
TRBJ2-1 | TRBV6-1 | few | - | CASRLGRNEQFF
TRBJ1-4 | TRBV7-9 | few | TRBD1 | CASSPWGGQKNEKLFF
TRBJ1-2 | TRBV3-1 | few | TRBD1 | CASSQETGNYGYTF
TRBJ2-3 | TRBV7-2 | many | TRBD2 | CASSVLAGGSTDTQYF
TRBJ1-2 | TRBV28 | - | - | CASSQETYGYTF
TRBJ2-3 | TRBV10-3 | - | - | CAISPGHPTDTQYF
TRBJ2-2 | TRBV12-3/TRBV12-4 | few | - | CASSFFSTGELFF